This record looks at one T cell receptor beta chain sequence and its context. The data derive from a study of blood T cell repertoires in COVID-19. Looking at the study overall: Acute and convalescent COVID-19 specimens originated in the United States, Italy and Spain. PBMCs, B-cell-depleted T cells, or T cells were the source of the cDNA or gDNA that made up the material.

The germline V and J ends were trimmed by 1 base and 4 bases, with 11 bases remaining between them. Germline assignment: CDR1 SGHRS and CDR2 YFSETQ. This CDR3 has 15 residues. As originally analysed: The authors estimated nucleated cell counts from reference gene primer amplification. The data were produced by immunoSEQ multiplex PCR, yet TCRdb's version contains in-frame clones alone and is incomplete. The V and J calls and clone size are taken from that table; D and trimming were inferred from the DNA. The sample contains about 310,000 clones, about 89% of which appear only once. This clonotype originated in a woman aged 50 to 65 who had recovered from COVID-19. J is TRBJ2-2 and V is TRBV5-1; D is possibly TRBD2 (6 bases). Input material: peripheral blood. DNA of the CDR3: TGCGCCAGCAGCTTGATCGGAGGGCCCACCGGGGAGCTGTTTTTT. Amino acid sequence: CASSLIGGPTGELFF.